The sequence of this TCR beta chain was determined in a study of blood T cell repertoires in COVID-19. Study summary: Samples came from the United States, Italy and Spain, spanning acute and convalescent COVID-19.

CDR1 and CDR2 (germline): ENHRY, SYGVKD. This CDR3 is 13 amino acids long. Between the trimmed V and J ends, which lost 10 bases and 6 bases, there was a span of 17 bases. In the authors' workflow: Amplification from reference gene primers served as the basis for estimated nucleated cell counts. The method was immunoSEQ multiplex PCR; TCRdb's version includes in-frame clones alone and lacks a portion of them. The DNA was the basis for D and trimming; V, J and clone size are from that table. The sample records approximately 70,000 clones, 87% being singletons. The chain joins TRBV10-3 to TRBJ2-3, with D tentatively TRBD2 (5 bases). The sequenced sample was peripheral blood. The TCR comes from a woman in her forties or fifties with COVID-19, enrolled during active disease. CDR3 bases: TGTGCCACCCTGACCCTCTCGGGGGATACGCAGTATTTT. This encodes CATLTLSGDTQYF.